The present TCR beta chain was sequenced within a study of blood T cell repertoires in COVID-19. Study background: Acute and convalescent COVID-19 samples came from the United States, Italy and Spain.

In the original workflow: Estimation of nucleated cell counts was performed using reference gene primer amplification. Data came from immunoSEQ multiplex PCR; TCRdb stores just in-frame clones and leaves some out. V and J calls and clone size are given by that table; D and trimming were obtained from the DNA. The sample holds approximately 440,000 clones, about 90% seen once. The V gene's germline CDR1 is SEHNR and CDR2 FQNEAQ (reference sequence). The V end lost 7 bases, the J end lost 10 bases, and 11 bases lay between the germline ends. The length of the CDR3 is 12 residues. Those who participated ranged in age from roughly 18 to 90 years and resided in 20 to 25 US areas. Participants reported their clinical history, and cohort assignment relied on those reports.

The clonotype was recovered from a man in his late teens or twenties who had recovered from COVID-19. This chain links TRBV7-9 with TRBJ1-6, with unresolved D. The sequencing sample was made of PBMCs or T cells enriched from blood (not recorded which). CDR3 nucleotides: TGTGCCAGCAACACCATGCGGTCACCCCTCCACTTT. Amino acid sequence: CASNTMRSPLHF.